The following is a T cell receptor (beta chain) sequence with its context. The sample is drawn from a study of CD8 T cells in Susac syndrome. The multiple sclerosis control group consisted of treatment-naive patients whose relapsing-remitting disease, which was either stable or active, fulfilled revised McDonald criteria. A quantity of about 0.45 to 1 ug RNA underwent reverse transcription using random hexamers. Each CDR3 protein is one row after TCRdb ran MiXCR on the immunoSEQ multiplex PCR reads. This table holds 120,000 or so distinct CDR3 sequences, about 94% found once. Germline CDR1 and CDR2: SGHNT and YYREEE (reference sequence). V gave up 2 bases and J gave up 5 bases, with 13 bases separating them. The CDR3 runs to 14 residues.

Sequenced material: CD4+ T cells from PBMCs. The V gene is TRBV5-4, the J gene TRBJ2-5; D is uncertain. This TCR derives from a human donor with multiple sclerosis. The CDR3 region has the DNA TGTGCCAGCAGCTTCGAGGCCAGTGGGGAGACCCAGTACTTC. Translated: CASSFEASGETQYF.